This T cell receptor (beta chain) comes out of a study of cytomegalovirus exposure and HLA in healthy donors. General study results and limits: Later analysis showed most CMV-associated TCR beta chains appearing HLA-restricted.

Both 60 Vbeta primers and 13 Jbeta primers went into the PCR. The data were produced by immunoSEQ multiplex PCR, yet TCRdb's version contains in-frame clones alone and is incomplete. The table lists 100,000 or so clones, around three quarters of them singletons. The CDR3 length is 12 residues. From germline, CDR1 is MDHEN and CDR2 SYDVKM. Trimming removed 5 bases from V and 8 bases from J, with 12 bases in between. Concerning this clone itself: The antigen is unknown.

J is TRBJ1-2 and V is TRBV28; D unclear. This TCR was recovered from a man in his forties in good health and CMV-seropositive. The sequencing input was PBMCs. The CDR3 nucleotides read TGTGCCAGCAGTCCTGATGCCGGGGGCTACACCTTC. This gives the protein CASSPDAGGYTF.